These T cell receptor beta chains were read from a single sample in a study of glioma-infiltrating T cells. TCRdb recomputed calls from the multiplex PCR reads with MiXCR, one row per CDR3 protein. The sample has more than 100,000 distinct CDR3 sequences, around 28% seen once; the top ten hold about 40%. The specimen sequenced was glioma tissue, nonneoplastic brain tissue, or PBMCs (not recorded which). The source is a human donor with low-grade glioma or glioblastoma, undergoing nonglioma brain surgery, or in good health (not recorded which). Each CDR3 is given with its conserved first and last residue.

TRBV20-1	TRBJ2-4	CSANLAGGLAKNIQYF
TRBV24-1	TRBJ2-4	CATNRDNRGKNIQYF
TRBV27	TRBJ1-5	CASRPRTVGQPQHF
TRBV6-1	TRBJ2-5	CASSSRPHLIQETQYF
TRBV5-1	TRBJ2-1	CASSLADYTLF
TRBV7-2	TRBJ2-7	CASSHDRESYEQYF
TRBV28	TRBJ2-3	CASSLTSGGSTDTQYF
TRBV6-2/TRBV6-3	TRBJ2-2	CASSSVIAGDTGELFF
TRBV12-5	TRBJ1-1	CASGMDRAGEGYTEAFF
TRBV5-5	TRBJ2-1	CASSLGHVTQGVGEQFF
TRBV28	TRBJ2-2	CASRPGQANTGELFF